This is a list of T cell receptor beta chains from one sample in a study of molecular identifiers for immune sequencing clone quantification. MiXCR, applied by TCRdb to the PCR reads, yields one record per CDR3 protein. The table records about 640,000 distinct CDR3 sequences, 20% of them present only once. The sequencing input was naive CD8+ T cells from blood, with Jurkat cell RNA spiked in. The source is a human donor in good health. Some libraries in this study had Jurkat cell RNA spiked in. CDR3s include the opening cysteine and the closing phenylalanine or tryptophan. Fields, in order: D gene, clone size, V gene, J gene, CDR3 DNA, CDR3 protein. D genes are given only for firm matches. Clone size, where shown, is once, few, many, or a class for clones that have expanded.

.	many	TRBV12-3/TRBV12-4	TRBJ1-2	TGTGCCAGCAGTTTAGCGGGGGCTGGCTATGGCTACACCTTC	CASSLAGAGYGYTF
TRBD2	many	TRBV29-1	TRBJ2-5	TGCAGCGTTGAAGGAAAGGAGCGGGGTATCTCGGAGACCCAGTACTTC	CSVEGKERGISETQYF
TRBD1	many	TRBV20-1	TRBJ1-5	TGCAGTGCTCTCGACAGGGGCGGTCAGCCCCAGCATTTT	CSALDRGGQPQHF
.	many	TRBV6-6	TRBJ1-3	TGTGCCAGCAGTTACTCTCCCCCCGGGGCAGGCACTGGAAACACCATATATTTT	CASSYSPPGAGTGNTIYF
.	many	TRBV4-1	TRBJ2-3	TGCGCCAGCAGCCGGGTTTTAGGCACAGATACGCAGTATTTT	CASSRVLGTDTQYF
TRBD1	many	TRBV4-1	TRBJ1-5	TGCGCCAGCAGCCACCAGGACAGGAGGGATCAGCCCCAGCATTTT	CASSHQDRRDQPQHF
.	.	TRBV28	TRBJ1-2	TGTGCCAGCAGCCAAGGCCAAGTAATCGTTAACTATGGCTACACCTTC	CASSQGQVIVNYGYTF
.	many	TRBV12-3/TRBV12-4	TRBJ2-5	TGTGCCAGCAGTTTAAGGGCAGGGGCTGAGACCCAGTACTTC	CASSLRAGAETQYF
.	many	TRBV12-3/TRBV12-4	TRBJ1-2	TGTGCCAGCAGTTTAACTCCCGGTCCTGCCACATATGGCTACACCTTC	CASSLTPGPATYGYTF
TRBD1	few	TRBV19	TRBJ2-1	TGTGCCAGTAACAACCGGGACAGGGGGCGGAGTGAGCAGTTCTTC	CASNNRDRGRSEQFF
.	many	TRBV5-6	TRBJ2-7	TGTGCCAGCACCCCCAGTGGGGGCCGTTTCGAGCAGTACTTC	CASTPSGGRFEQYF
.	.	TRBV5-4	TRBJ2-7	TGTGCCAGCAGCCGCTCCGGTCTCTCCTACGAGCAGTACTTC	CASSRSGLSYEQYF
.	many	TRBV4-3	TRBJ1-3	TGCGCCAGCAGCCAGGGGACGGGCTCTGGAAACACCATATATTTT	CASSQGTGSGNTIYF